This entry is about one TCR beta chain. The record originates from a study of cytomegalovirus exposure and HLA in healthy donors. Overall study context: Earlier work reported 100 million or so unique TCR beta sequences from 170 million or so T cells. An early release of data contained roughly 90 million unique TCRs, which came from HLA-typed donors.

60 Vbeta and 13 Jbeta primers were used in PCR. The data were produced by immunoSEQ multiplex PCR, yet TCRdb's version contains in-frame clones alone and is incomplete. The sample carries roughly 230,000 clones, roughly 78% recorded once. The donors comprised healthy bone marrow donors. This receptor was identified in a boy between 5 and 17 years old in good health and CMV-seronegative. The material sequenced was PBMCs.

Here the CDR3 reads CASRRAQNNEQFF. CDR3 in DNA: TGTGCCAGCAGGAGGGCTCAGAACAATGAGCAGTTCTTC. The chain couples TRBV7-9 to TRBJ2-1; D possibly corresponds to TRBD2 (5 bases). Between the trimmed V and J ends, which lost 6 bases and 5 bases, there was a span of 11 bases. Germline values: CDR1 SEHNR, CDR2 FQNEAQ (reference sequence). CDR3 size: 13 residues.